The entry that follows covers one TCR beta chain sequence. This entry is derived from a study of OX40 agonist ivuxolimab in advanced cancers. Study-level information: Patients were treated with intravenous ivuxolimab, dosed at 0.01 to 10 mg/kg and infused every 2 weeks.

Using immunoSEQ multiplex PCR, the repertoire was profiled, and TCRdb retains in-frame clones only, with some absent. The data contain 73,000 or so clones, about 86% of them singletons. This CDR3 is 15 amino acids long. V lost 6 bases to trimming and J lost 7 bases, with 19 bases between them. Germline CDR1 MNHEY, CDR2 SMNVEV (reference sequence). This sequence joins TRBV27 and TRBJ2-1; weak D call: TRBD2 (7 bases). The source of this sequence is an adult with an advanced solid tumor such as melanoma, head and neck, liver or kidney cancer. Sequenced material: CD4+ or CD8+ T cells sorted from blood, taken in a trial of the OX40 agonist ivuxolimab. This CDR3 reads CASSPRGGPANEQFF. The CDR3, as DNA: TGTGCCAGCAGCCCTAGGGGGGGGCCGGCTAATGAGCAGTTCTTC.